The source of this TCR beta chain is a study of T cell repertoires in cytomegalovirus infection. Findings of the study overall: CMV carriers having the relevant HLA were flagged by cumulative public TCR beta family frequency.

MiXCR, applied by TCRdb to the reads, yields one record per CDR3 protein. Found here are roughly 990,000 distinct CDR3 sequences, 30% to 40% of them singletons; the top ten hold about an eighth. This clonotype was seen a few times. Its antigen is unidentified. The CDR3 totals 16 residues. The germline V gene encodes CDR1 SGDLS and CDR2 YYNGEE. The V end lost 0 bases, the J end lost 3 bases, and 12 bases lay between the germline ends. The receptor was derived from a human donor in good health (CMV status not recorded). Some clones in this sample may be carry-over from other donors' samples. The chain recombines TRBV9 with TRBJ2-2; perhaps TRBD2 as D (6 bases). This material consisted of cultured CD8+ T cells from PBMCs, taken from culture after CMV antigen stimulation. The DNA of the CDR3 is TGTGCCAGCAGCGTAGGGAGCGGGCTTCACACCGGGGAGCTGTTTTTT. It encodes CASSVGSGLHTGELFF. The full variable domain, completed using reference TRBV9 and TRBJ2-2, is DSGVTQTPKHLITATGQRVTLRCSPRSGDLSVYWYQQSLDQGLQFLIQYYNGEERAKGNILERFSAQQFPDLHSELNLSSLELGDSALYFCASSVGSGLHTGELFFGEGSRLTVL.